This T cell receptor beta chain was identified in a study of cytomegalovirus exposure and HLA in healthy donors. Study at large: An early data release held 75 million to 100 million unique TCRs from HLA-typed donors.

CDR1 and CDR2 from the germline V gene are SEHNR and FQNEAQ (reference sequence). The V and J ends lost 4 bases and 3 bases respectively, with 12 bases between them. This CDR3 is built from 14 residues. Researchers ran the PCR with 60 Vbeta and 13 Jbeta primers. Libraries were prepared by immunoSEQ multiplex PCR; TCRdb keeps only in-frame clonotypes and omits some of them. The table shows tens of thousands of clones, with around four fifths occurring only once. Sequenced material: PBMCs. The genes are TRBV7-9 and TRBJ2-5; tentatively, D is TRBD2 (5 bases). The sequence came from a man younger than 40 in good health and CMV-seronegative. CDR3 loop: CASSYRPGKETQYF. The CDR3 nucleotides read TGTGCCAGCAGCTACCGGCCGGGGAAAGAGACCCAGTACTTC.